These 10 T cell receptor beta chains were all obtained from the same sample, sequenced in a study of T-cell memory formation after mild COVID-19. TCRdb re-called the 5' RACE reads through MiXCR, storing one row per CDR3 protein. This sample has about 390,000 distinct CDR3 sequences, with approximately 15% found just once. Source material: PBMCs or a T cell subset sorted from them (not recorded which). These receptors were obtained from a man aged 18 to 35 who had mild COVID-19 (a few samples of this study predate the infection). Cell type and time point are not known.

This clonotype turned up a few times. The rearrangement uses TRBV20-1 and TRBJ2-3; no definite D call. Trimming took off 3 bases at V and 5 bases at J, with 6 bases between the two ends. The CDR3 is 11 amino acids. The germline V gene encodes CDR1 DFQATT and CDR2 SNEGSKA (reference sequence). The CDR3 is CSARILDTQYF. Here the CDR3 DNA reads TGCAGTGCTAGGATATTAGATACGCAGTATTTT.

This chain connects TRBV6-5 to TRBJ2-5; 8 bases are shared with TRBD1. Losses at the gene ends were 5 bases for V and 5 bases for J; bases not matched to a gene: 10. This CDR3 comprises 15 residues. Germline-derived CDR1 and CDR2 are MNHEY and SVGAGI. CDR3 protein: CASSGDGQGWETQYF. The DNA of the CDR3 is TGTGCCAGCAGTGGGGACGGACAGGGTTGGGAGACCCAGTACTTC.

This clonotype was observed a handful of times. The rearrangement links TRBV24-1 to TRBJ1-2; TRBD1 agrees at 8 bases. Germline lookup yields CDR1 KGHDR and CDR2 SFDVKD. The V segment lost 10 bases and the J segment 3 bases; nucleotides outside the gene matches: 6. This CDR3 has 13 amino acids. The CDR3 spells CATSMDRDYGYTF. The CDR3 region has the DNA TGTGCCACTAGTATGGACAGGGACTATGGCTACACCTTC.

CDR3 region: CASSLVAGVNTEAFF. The CDR3 region has the DNA TGCGCCAGCAGCTTGGTTGCGGGGGTGAACACTGAAGCTTTCTTT. The chain employs TRBV5-1 and TRBJ1-1; tentative D call: TRBD1 (5 bases). CDR3 length: 15 amino acids. With 0 bases removed from V and 0 bases from J, the gap between germline ends came to 9 bases. Germline V gives CDR1 SGHRS, CDR2 YFSETQ.

This clonotype has only a few counts. This chain uses TRBV5-1 with TRBJ1-1; the D gene is possibly TRBD1 (6 bases). The CDR3 extends over 13 amino acids. V was trimmed by 3 bases and J by 5 bases, leaving 11 bases between them. Germline V gene sequence: CDR1 SGHRS, CDR2 YFSETQ. The DNA for the CDR3 is TGCGCCAGCAGCTCCTACAGGGCGACTGAAGCTTTCTTT. Protein sequence: CASSSYRATEAFF.

The chain carries TRBV6-1 and TRBJ1-2; TRBD1 might be the D (5 bases). CDR3 size: 14 residues. Per germline, CDR1 MNHNS and CDR2 SASEGT. Trimming pared 2 bases from V and 4 bases from J, leaving 11 bases between. CDR3 coding DNA: TGTGCCAGCAGTGAATTGGGGGTCGGCTATGGCTACACCTTC. Translated, it gives CASSELGVGYGYTF.

This clonotype was observed a few times. V usage is TRBV2 and J usage is TRBJ2-1, with TRBD2 matching 13 bases. The CDR3 totals 16 residues. Germline V gene data show CDR1 as SNHLY and CDR2 as FYNNEI. The J segment lost 8 bases and the V segment lost 2 bases, leaving 6 bases of the junction unmatched. CDR3 sequence (DNA): TGTGCCAGCAGTGAATCTACTAGCGGGGGGGCGGATGAGCAGTTCTTC. Encoded protein: CASSESTSGGADEQFF.

This clonotype was counted ten times or more. The chain's CDR3 is CASSLGKRGGEWEQYF. The CDR3 bases are TGTGCCAGCAGCTTAGGGAAGAGGGGAGGGGAATGGGAGCAGTACTTC. The rearrangement uses TRBV7-8 and TRBJ2-7; 7 nucleotides align to TRBD2. CDR3 size: 16 residues. After removal of 1 base from V and 7 bases from J, the junction contained 13 bases not matched to a gene. The germline V gene encodes CDR1 SGHVS and CDR2 FQNEAQ.

This chain links TRBV6-5 with TRBJ2-5, with TRBD1 identical over 9 bases. The CDR3 is 15 residues long. Germline V gene data show CDR1 as MNHEY and CDR2 as SVGAGI. The junction had 7 bases not matched to a gene; V was cut back by 6 bases and J by 2 bases. The CDR3 DNA sequence: TGTGCCAGCAGCCCTGACAGGGGGAGGCAAGAGACCCAGTACTTC. Amino acids: CASSPDRGRQETQYF.

This chain connects TRBV5-5 to TRBJ1-5; D gene unclear. This CDR3 is 15 amino acids long. V was pared by 7 bases and J by 3 bases, with 17 bases between. Per germline, CDR1 SGHKS and CDR2 YYEKEE (reference sequence). CDR3 sequence reads: CASRVRFGDNQPQHF. The CDR3 nucleotides read TGTGCCAGCCGGGTAAGGTTTGGCGACAATCAGCCCCAGCATTTT.